This T cell receptor (beta chain) is drawn from a study of cytotoxic CD8 clonotypes in ibrutinib-treated CLL. Whole-study findings and limits: Sustained-remission and progressing patients were not sampled at matched times.

As to this clone: The antigen remains undetermined.

Data came from immunoSEQ multiplex PCR; TCRdb stores just in-frame clones and leaves some out. The table lists 45,000 to 65,000 clones, around four fifths of them singletons. Germline loops: CDR1 SEHNR, CDR2 FQNEAQ (reference sequence). This CDR3 contains 17 residues. Unmatched junction bases numbered 12, after V lost 5 bases and J lost 0 bases. The material sequenced was PBMCs, taken after 24 months of ibrutinib treatment. The clonotype comes from a human donor with chronic lymphocytic leukemia. V usage is TRBV7-9 and J usage is TRBJ1-1; 7 nucleotides agree with TRBD1. In nucleotides, the CDR3 is TGTGCCAGCAGCCCGCGATCGACAGGGTTGGTGAACACTGAAGCTTTCTTT. This sequence encodes CASSPRSTGLVNTEAFF.